The entry below describes one T cell receptor (beta chain). Its antigen is unknown. The CDR3 has 17 residues. Per germline, CDR1 SGHRS and CDR2 YFSETQ. Unmatched junction bases numbered 8, after V lost 3 bases and J lost 2 bases. This sample was taken from a study of cytomegalovirus exposure and HLA in healthy donors. Study information: Within the Caucasian-associated ancestry cluster were around 81% of the 398 genotyped donors. Findings and limits, study-wide: In a later analysis, at a false discovery rate of 0.05, approximately 15,000 TCR beta sequences matched HLA alleles. The authors confirmed in vitro that a few CMV-associated chains were specific for CMV antigens.

Vbeta (60) and Jbeta (13) primers were used in the PCR. The assay was immunoSEQ multiplex PCR, and TCRdb's table has in-frame clones only and misses some. The repertoire has roughly 73,000 clones, approximately 80% of them found once; the top ten carry around 3.6%. Specimen: PBMCs. The sequence derives from a man aged 40-55 years in good health and CMV-seronegative. The V gene is TRBV5-1, the J gene TRBJ2-3; TRBD2 aligns across 11 bases. CDR3 in DNA: TGCGCCAGCAGCTCACCCACTAGCGGGGGTAACACAGATACGCAGTATTTT. As protein: CASSSPTSGGNTDTQYF.